One sample yielded the 22 T cell receptor beta chains listed below, sequenced in a study of Graves' ophthalmopathy and Graves' hyperthyroidism. RNA transcripts provided the template for amplifying TCR beta CDR3 regions. Second-round multiplex PCR came after a first-round RT-PCR that employed HTBI primers. TCRdb recomputed calls from the multiplex PCR reads with MiXCR, one row per CDR3 protein. The repertoire includes approximately 15,000 distinct CDR3 sequences, 46% of them detected once, and around 25% sits in the top ten. Sequencing input: peripheral blood. The receptor source for this set is a woman aged 40 to 50 with stable Graves' hyperthyroidism.

The chain joins TRBV20-1 to TRBJ2-1; weak D call: TRBD2 (7 bases). V lost 1 base to trimming and J lost 7 bases, with 23 bases between them. The length of the CDR3 is 17 residues. Germline V CDR1 and CDR2: DFQATT, SNEGSKA (reference sequence). CDR3: CSARASLGGGANNEQFF. CDR3 nucleotides: TGCAGTGCTAGAGCATCGTTGGGTGGGGGGGCAAATAATGAGCAGTTCTTC.

CDR3 nucleotide sequence: TGTGCCATCACCCGACAGGGATCCTACGAGCAGTACTTC. Translating gives CAITRQGSYEQYF. The chain couples TRBV10-3 to TRBJ2-7, with 7 bases fitting TRBD1. Unmatched junction bases numbered 4, after V lost 7 bases and J lost 1 base. Germline V gene sequence: CDR1 ENHRY, CDR2 SYGVKD. The CDR3 is 13 amino acids.

This clonotype was observed many times. The V and J genes are TRBV6-2 or TRBV6-3 and TRBJ1-5; D uncertain. Germline values: CDR1 MNHEY, CDR2 SVGEGT. The CDR3 contains 13 residues. V was trimmed by 7 bases and J by 4 bases, leaving 11 bases between them. CDR3: CASTLTENQPQHF. The CDR3 nucleotides are TGTGCCAGCACCTTGACGGAGAATCAGCCCCAGCATTTT.

Remarks on this clonotype: A much larger clone differs from this one at a single base, so this may be a read error. The final CDR3 position lacks the conserved phenylalanine or tryptophan, pointing to a likely read error. The DNA is left out, because the CDR3 cannot be placed on it with certainty; the CDR3 is given as TCRdb lists it. The chain links TRBV11-3 to TRBJ2-1; the table's D call of TRBD2 was not tested on the DNA. CDR1 and CDR2 from the germline V gene are SGHNT and YENEEA. The CDR3 comprises 14 residues, both ends counted. The CDR3 is CASSSLGTSGRIFC.

The rearrangement joins TRBV2 to TRBJ1-6; no definite D call. Trimming shortened V by 1 base and J by 7 bases, and 5 bases separated the two germline ends. This CDR3 is built from 13 residues. Germline CDR1 and CDR2: SNHLY and FYNNEI. The CDR3 region is CASSEGNNSPLHF. In nucleotides, the CDR3 is TGTGCCAGCAGTGAAGGGAACAATTCACCCCTCCACTTT.

This clonotype was picked up a small number of times. The genes are TRBV12-5 and TRBJ1-1; D is undetermined. Germline V lookup: CDR1 LGHNT, CDR2 FRNRAP. The CDR3 is made up of 13 amino acids. The CDR3 here is CAFRQVGHTEAFF. The CDR3 coding sequence is TGTGCCTTTCGGCAGGTTGGGCACACTGAAGCTTTCTTT. Full variable domain (outside the CDR3, taken from reference TRBV12-5 and TRBJ1-1): DARVTQTPRHKVTEMGQEVTMRCQPILGHNTVFWYRQTMMQGLELLAYFRNRAPLDDSGMPKDRFSAEMPDATLATLKIQPSEPRDSAVYFCAFRQVGHTEAFFGQGTRLTVV.

This chain links TRBV6-4 with TRBJ2-2, with 7 bases that match TRBD2. The CDR3 is made up of 15 amino acids. Germline CDR1 reads MRHNA; CDR2 reads SNTAGT. After removal of 0 bases from V and 2 bases from J, the junction contained 0 bases not matched to a gene. The CDR3: CASSDSGLNTGELFF. In DNA form, the CDR3 reads TGTGCCAGCAGTGACTCGGGACTAAACACCGGGGAGCTGTTTTTT.

This clonotype was detected a few times. The chain employs TRBV3-1 and TRBJ2-7; D not certain. The V gene lost 1 base and the J gene lost 8 bases, with 6 bases spanning the gap. The CDR3 sequence is 11 residues long. CDR1 is LGHDT, CDR2 YNNKEL, per germline (reference sequence). DNA for the CDR3: TGTGCCAGCAGCCAAGCCAGTCAGCAGTACTTC. Translated, it gives CASSQASQQYF.

Written as DNA, the CDR3 is TGTGCCAGCAGTGAAGAAGGGACAGGGGTCTACGAGCAGTACTTC. It encodes CASSEEGTGVYEQYF. The V call is TRBV25-1, the J call TRBJ2-7, with 10 bases identical to TRBD1. The CDR3 consists of 15 residues. Trimming removed 2 bases from V and 3 bases from J; junction bases left unmatched: 4. The germline CDR1 and CDR2 sequences are MGHDK and SYGVNS.

This clonotype was observed a few times. With a much larger clone just one base away, this may be a read error. The conserved phenylalanine or tryptophan normally closing the CDR3 is absent here, so this likely arose from a read error. The chain uses TRBV20-1 and TRBJ2-1; the match to TRBD2 covers 9 bases. With V trimmed by 0 bases and J by 0 bases, 0 bases remained unmatched. CDR1 DFQATT and CDR2 SNEGSKA come from the germline V gene (reference sequence). The CDR3 contains 15 residues. The CDR3 DNA reads TGCAGTGCTAGAGATAGCGGGAGCTCCTACAATGAGCAGTTCTGC. As protein: CSARDSGSSYNEQFC.

This rearrangement joins TRBV4-3 to TRBJ2-2; D call uncertain. This CDR3 has 14 amino acids. CDR1 and CDR2 (germline): LGHNA, YSLEER. V shed 0 bases and J shed 6 bases, with 8 bases lying between them. The chain's CDR3 is CASSQDLSAGELFF. For the CDR3, the DNA is TGCGCCAGCAGCCAAGATCTGTCTGCCGGGGAGCTGTTTTTT.

This clonotype was detected a few times. The chain combines TRBV6-5 with TRBJ2-5; D call uncertain. V shed 3 bases and J shed 5 bases, with 13 bases lying between them. Germline V CDR1 and CDR2: MNHEY, SVGAGI. This CDR3 comprises 14 residues. Here the CDR3 DNA reads TGTGCCAGCAGTTATGGTATGGACCCGGAGACCCAGTACTTC. Its translation: CASSYGMDPETQYF.

The chain joins TRBV4-1 to TRBJ1-5; the D is unclear. Germline assignment: CDR1 MGHRA and CDR2 YSYEKL. This CDR3 contains 15 residues. Trimming took 0 bases from V and 4 from J, leaving 10 bases between them. CDR3 sequence (DNA): TGCGCCAGCAGCCAAGAAGCCGGCAAGAATCAGCCCCAGCATTTT. Translating it yields CASSQEAGKNQPQHF.

In its sample, this clonotype was seen many times. The rearrangement joins TRBV11-2 to TRBJ1-1; D remains unclear. Deletions cut 0 bases from V and 6 bases from J, with 8 bases between. Germline CDR1 SGHAT, CDR2 FQNNGV. The CDR3 extends over 13 amino acids. The CDR3 DNA reads as TGTGCCAGCAGCTTAGATAGTGGGGCTGAAGCTTTCTTT. Its protein product is CASSLDSGAEAFF.

The rearrangement links TRBV28 to TRBJ2-7; D may match TRBD1 or TRBD2 (5 bases each). Per the germline V gene, CDR1 is MDHEN and CDR2 is SYDVKM. This CDR3 has 15 amino acids. V was trimmed by 5 bases and J by 7 bases, leaving 21 bases between them. Here the CDR3 reads CASSHGTGGLYEQYF. Here the CDR3 DNA reads TGTGCCAGCAGTCACGGGACCGGCGGGTTATATGAGCAGTACTTC. The full variable domain, completed using reference TRBV28 and TRBJ2-7, is DVKVTQSSRYLVKRTGEKVFLECVQDMDHENMFWYRQDPGLGLRLIYFSYDVKMKEKGDIPEGYSVSREKKERFSLILESASTNQTSMYLCASSHGTGGLYEQYFGPGTRLTVT.

The chain links TRBV6-1 to TRBJ1-1; D is perhaps TRBD1 (5 bases). Germline V gene data show CDR1 as MNHNS and CDR2 as SASEGT. CDR3 length equals 15 residues. V was shortened by 6 bases and J by 5 bases, with 19 bases between the two germline ends. CDR3 nucleotides: TGTGCCAGCAGCCCTGCCCAGGGCAGGGATACTGAAGCTTTCTTT. This codes for CASSPAQGRDTEAFF.

This clonotype was detected a few times. A much larger clone is a single base away; this may be a read error. As the CDR3 is not closed by the conserved phenylalanine or tryptophan, this likely results from a read error. This sequence joins TRBV9 and TRBJ1-2; 10 bases are shared with TRBD1. V lost 3 bases to trimming and J lost 7 bases; unmatched junction nucleotides: 9. Germline loops: CDR1 SGDLS, CDR2 YYNGEE. This CDR3 contains 15 residues. The CDR3 nucleotides read TGTGCCAGCAGCGCGGACAGGGGGTTTGGTAGTGGCTACACCTCC. Its translation: CASSADRGFGSGYTS.

In regard to this clonotype: Compared with germline, one end of the junction differs, possibly owing to a read error. The chain carries TRBV19 and TRBJ1-5; 7 bases fit TRBD1. The CDR3 runs to 14 residues. The germline CDR1 and CDR2 sequences are LNHDA and SQIVND (reference sequence). The CDR3, as DNA: TGTGCCAGTAATATAGGGGGCCTCAATCAGCCCCAGCATTTT. Its protein product is CASNIGGLNQPQHF.

By share of the sample, this clonotype is medium-sized. This sequence joins TRBV24-1 and TRBJ2-3, with 10 bases identical to TRBD2. With 3 bases clipped from V and 2 bases from J, the junction kept 1 base outside the gene matches. The CDR3 sequence is 15 residues long. Germline lookup yields CDR1 KGHDR and CDR2 SFDVKD. The CDR3 loop is CATSDLAGDTDTQYF. The CDR3 nucleotides read TGTGCCACCAGTGATCTAGCGGGGGACACAGATACGCAGTATTTT.

By sample share, this clonotype is medium-sized. This chain joins TRBV25-1 and TRBJ1-4; 8 bases are a match to TRBD1. The CDR3 consists of 15 residues. V shed 6 bases and J 6 bases; nucleotides not matched to a gene: 9. The V gene's germline CDR1 is MGHDK and CDR2 SYGVNS. The CDR3 DNA follows: TGTGCCAGCAGCCCCAGGCAGGGGGCGTATGAAAAACTGTTTTTT. It encodes CASSPRQGAYEKLFF.

This clonotype was counted many times. V usage is TRBV12-3 or TRBV12-4 and J usage is TRBJ2-1, with unresolved D. The CDR3 is 14 residues long. The V end lost 1 base, the J end lost 7 bases, and 11 bases lay between the germline ends. CDR3 in DNA: TGTGCCAGCAGTTTAGGAGGAGCGCGGAATGAGCAGTTCTTC. It encodes CASSLGGARNEQFF.

To note about this clonotype: The conserved phenylalanine or tryptophan normally closing the CDR3 is absent here, so this likely arose from a read error. The CDR3 is CAISESKRTGVNTEAFL. Written as DNA, the CDR3 is TGTGCCATCAGTGAAAGCAAAAGGACAGGGGTGAACACTGAAGCTTTCCTT. The chain is built from TRBV10-3 and TRBJ1-1; TRBD1 matches at 9 bases. The CDR3 sequence is 17 residues long. J lost 0 bases, V lost 3 bases, and 8 bases had no gene match. CDR1 ENHRY and CDR2 SYGVKD come from the germline V gene.